The next 32 T cell receptor beta chains were all read from a single sample in a study of cytomegalovirus exposure and HLA in healthy donors (dated by TCRdb to the late 2010s). The library relied on the immunoSEQ multiplex PCR assay. For the multiplex PCR, a mixture combining 60 forward primers for TCR Vbeta segments and 13 reverse primers for TCR Jbeta segments was used. TCRdb limited this immuneACCESS table to in-frame rearrangements with V and J called. A share of clones is missing; checked studies link under half to unresolved V genes, and the rest is unexplained. Counted in this sample were around 150,000 clones; about 82% of them appeared once. 2% to 2.5% of the sample goes to the ten largest clones. Sequencing was done on a sample of PBMCs. The receptor set was obtained from a man aged 25 to 40 in good health and CMV-seronegative.

The genes are TRBV28 and TRBJ2-7; TRBD2 matches 10 bases. Germline trimming cut 2 bases from V and 4 bases from J; bases unmatched to any gene: 5. The CDR3 runs 15 residues. Germline CDR1 reads MDHEN; CDR2 reads SYDVKM. The CDR3, as DNA: TGTGCCAGCAGTTTAGAGGCAGCGGGAGGGTACGAGCAGTACTTC. Translating gives CASSLEAAGGYEQYF. The variable domain in full, with the rest retrieved from reference TRBV28 and TRBJ2-7, is DVKVTQSSRYLVKRTGEKVFLECVQDMDHENMFWYRQDPGLGLRLIYFSYDVKMKEKGDIPEGYSVSREKKERFSLILESASTNQTSMYLCASSLEAAGGYEQYFGPGTRLTVT.

This rearrangement joins TRBV6-6 to TRBJ2-2; a weak D match, TRBD1 (5 bases). The CDR3 spans 14 residues. Germline CDR1 MNHNY, CDR2 SVGAGI (reference sequence). Trimming removed 4 bases from V and 0 bases from J, with 6 bases in between. The CDR3 region is CASSSRANTGELFF. CDR3 bases: TGTGCCAGCAGTTCCAGGGCGAACACCGGGGAGCTGTTTTTT.

The V and J genes are TRBV6-5 and TRBJ1-1, with 8 bases aligning to TRBD1. Germline-derived CDR1 and CDR2 are MNHEY and SVGAGI. The V and J ends lost 6 bases and 5 bases, in that order; junction bases with no gene match: 5. The CDR3 loop spans 13 amino acids. CDR3 nucleotide sequence: TGTGCCAGCAGGATACAGGGGGTGACTGAAGCTTTCTTT. Amino acids: CASRIQGVTEAFF.

This chain connects TRBV4-1 to TRBJ2-1; 12 nucleotides match TRBD2. CDR3 length: 18 amino acids. V lost 5 bases and J lost 7; bases outside the gene matches: 15. CDR1 and CDR2 (germline): MGHRA, YSYEKL. The chain's CDR3 is CASSILVVGGLAGNEQFF. The CDR3 DNA reads TGCGCCAGCAGCATTTTAGTCGTTGGCGGACTAGCGGGAAATGAGCAGTTCTTC.

V usage is TRBV6-5 and J usage is TRBJ1-2; 8 bases agree with TRBD1. V lost 2 bases, J lost 4 bases, and 9 bases stayed unmatched. The germline CDR1 and CDR2 sequences are MNHEY and SVGAGI. This CDR3 has 16 amino acids. The CDR3 DNA is TGTGCCAGCAGTTACCTGGCAGGGGGCGCTGGCTATGGCTACACCTTC. Translated: CASSYLAGGAGYGYTF.

This chain joins TRBV18 and TRBJ1-4; D not resolved. This CDR3 region has 15 residues. The V gene's germline CDR1 is KGHSH and CDR2 LQKENI. Trimming stripped 3 bases from V and 5 bases from J, with 13 bases between. CDR3 sequence (DNA): TGTGCCAGCTCACCGGGCCAGAATCACAATGAAAAACTGTTTTTT. It specifies CASSPGQNHNEKLFF. The entire variable domain, with the rest obtained from reference TRBV18 and TRBJ1-4, is as follows: NAGVMQNPRHLVRRRGQEARLRCSPMKGHSHVYWYRQLPEEGLKFMVYLQKENIIDESGMPKERFSAEFPKEGPSILRIQQVVRGDSAAYFCASSPGQNHNEKLFFGSGTQLSVL.

This chain links TRBV19 with TRBJ1-5; possibly TRBD1 for D (6 bases). V was trimmed by 5 bases and J by 2 bases, leaving 19 bases between them. Looked up from germline, CDR1 is LNHDA and CDR2 is SQIVND (reference sequence). There are 17 residues in the CDR3. The CDR3 DNA sequence: TGTGCCAGTAGTTCCCGATCAGGGGCCTTCGGCAATCAGCCCCAGCATTTT. Translating it yields CASSSRSGAFGNQPQHF.

This chain connects TRBV7-9 to TRBJ1-2; no firm D call. V lost 5 bases and J lost 1, with 26 bases in between. The CDR3 sequence is 19 residues long. CDR1 is SEHNR and CDR2 is FQNEAQ in the germline V gene (reference sequence). The CDR3 loop is CASSDTDRFRAEGNYGYTF. CDR3 in DNA: TGTGCCAGCAGCGATACGGACCGGTTTCGGGCCGAGGGTAACTATGGCTACACCTTC. Full variable domain (remainder filled in from reference TRBV7-9 and TRBJ1-2): DTGVSQNPRHKITKRGQNVTFRCDPISEHNRLYWYRQTLGQGPEFLTYFQNEAQLEKSRLLSDRFSAERPKGSFSTLEIQRTEQGDSAMYLCASSDTDRFRAEGNYGYTFGSGTRLTVV.

This clone was seen more than once but under ten times. The V and J genes are TRBV10-3 and TRBJ1-3; 8 bases map to TRBD1. The germline gives CDR1 ENHRY, CDR2 SYGVKD. The CDR3 has 18 residues. V lost 6 bases, J lost 4 bases, and 17 bases stayed unmatched. The CDR3 protein is CAIRPLSGQGGAGNTIYF. CDR3 in DNA: TGTGCCATCAGACCCCTTTCCGGACAGGGAGGGGCAGGAAACACCATATATTTT.

The chain is built from TRBV5-1 and TRBJ2-1; D may be TRBD2 (5 bases). The CDR3 has 14 residues. With 4 bases removed from V and 9 bases from J, the gap between germline ends came to 17 bases. Germline loops: CDR1 SGHRS, CDR2 YFSETQ. The CDR3 spells CASSQPEGWFEQFF. CDR3 nucleotides: TGCGCCAGCAGCCAGCCCGAGGGCTGGTTTGAGCAGTTCTTC.

This clone has more than one count but fewer than ten. This sequence joins TRBV19 and TRBJ1-1; 8 nucleotides agree with TRBD1. V lost 3 bases, J lost 5 bases, and 14 bases stayed unmatched. CDR1 is LNHDA and CDR2 is SQIVND in the germline V gene (reference sequence). This CDR3 contains 17 residues. CDR3 in DNA: TGTGCCAGTAGTATGGACGAATCAGGGGGCAGAAGGACTGAAGCTTTCTTT. Translating it yields CASSMDESGGRRTEAFF.

The sample holds one count of this clone. The chain recombines TRBV2 with TRBJ1-6; D is unclear. The ends were cut back, 2 bases at V and 4 bases at J, with 12 bases in the middle. Germline-derived CDR1 and CDR2 are SNHLY and FYNNEI. The CDR3 is 16 residues long. The CDR3 region is CASSERQAIYNSPLHF. In nucleotides, the CDR3 is TGTGCCAGCAGTGAAAGGCAGGCGATTTATAATTCACCCCTCCACTTT.

This clone occurred once. V and J are TRBV7-2 and TRBJ1-2; D ambiguous. The CDR3 is 14 residues long. The ends were cut back, 2 bases at V and 8 bases at J, with 15 bases in the middle. Germline CDR1 and CDR2: SGHTA and FQGNSA. The CDR3 DNA follows: TGTGCCAGCAGCTTATTCGCCTTCGGGAGGGGCTACACCTTC. Translating gives CASSLFAFGRGYTF.

The V call is TRBV7-9, the J call TRBJ1-1; D remains unclear. This CDR3 contains 16 residues. Germline loops: CDR1 SEHNR, CDR2 FQNEAQ (reference sequence). V dropped 3 bases and J dropped 0 bases, with 14 bases sitting between them. The CDR3, as DNA: TGTGCCAGCAGCTTTCTTTCTTGGCACATGAACACTGAAGCTTTCTTT. Its protein product is CASSFLSWHMNTEAFF.

The rearrangement joins TRBV18 to TRBJ1-1, with D perhaps TRBD1 (5 bases). Trimming removed 1 base at V and 3 bases at J, with 12 bases between. From germline, CDR1 is KGHSH and CDR2 LQKENI. CDR3 length: 15 residues. The CDR3, as DNA: TGTGCCAGCTCACCACTAATGGGCAGGGACACTGAAGCTTTCTTT. It encodes CASSPLMGRDTEAFF.

V is TRBV14 and J is TRBJ2-3, with 11 bases lining up with TRBD2. The V gene's germline CDR1 is SGHDN and CDR2 FVKESK. The ends lost 4 bases at V and 2 bases at J; junction bases unmatched: 11. The CDR3 runs to 18 residues. This chain's CDR3 is CASSRGLAGRTHTDTQYF. CDR3 DNA: TGTGCCAGCAGCCGCGGACTAGCGGGTCGAACACACACAGATACGCAGTATTTT.

The rearrangement links TRBV7-6 to TRBJ2-1, with D possibly being TRBD1 (6 bases). Per germline, CDR1 SGHVS and CDR2 FNYEAQ. This CDR3 is built from 16 residues. Trimming took 5 bases from V and 4 from J, leaving 18 bases between them. The CDR3 sequence is CASSPQTGSGYNEQFF. The CDR3 nucleotides read TGTGCCAGCAGCCCCCAAACAGGGTCCGGATACAATGAGCAGTTCTTC.

The rearrangement uses TRBV29-1 and TRBJ2-1, with D tentatively TRBD1 (6 bases). Germline values: CDR1 SQVTM, CDR2 ANQGSEA. Trimming took off 2 bases at V and 6 bases at J, with 14 bases between the two ends. CDR3 size: 14 residues. CDR3 in DNA: TGCAGCGTTGAATCTCAGGGGATATCCAATGAGCAGTTCTTC. Its translation is CSVESQGISNEQFF.

The sample holds one count of this clone. Germline is not matched at one junction end, which may reflect a read error. The chain carries TRBV5-1 and TRBJ1-5; D is undetermined. Germline V gene lookup returns CDR1 SGHRS and CDR2 YFSETQ. The CDR3 covers 13 residues. The CDR3 is CASSLNSNQPQNF. CDR3 nucleotide sequence: TGCGCCAGCAGCTTGAATAGCAATCAGCCCCAGAATTTT.

This clone was seen more than once but under ten times. The chain links TRBV5-4 to TRBJ2-7; D uncertain. Germline loops: CDR1 SGHNT, CDR2 YYREEE (reference sequence). The ends were cut back, 3 bases at V and 2 bases at J, with 9 bases in the middle. The CDR3 totals 13 residues. The CDR3 spells CASSSWATYEQYF. In nucleotides, the CDR3 is TGTGCCAGCAGCTCCTGGGCGACCTACGAGCAGTACTTC.

The V gene is TRBV28, the J gene TRBJ2-7; TRBD1 agrees at 9 bases. The CDR3 extends over 16 amino acids. Per the germline V gene, CDR1 is MDHEN and CDR2 is SYDVKM. V lost 2 bases, J lost 1 base, and 6 bases stayed unmatched. The CDR3 loop is CASSLAGTGKSYEQYF. The CDR3 DNA reads TGTGCCAGCAGTTTAGCCGGGACAGGGAAGTCCTACGAGCAGTACTTC.

This clone was detected a few times. The V call is TRBV28, the J call TRBJ1-3, with 8 bases lining up with TRBD1. The CDR3 totals 14 residues. Germline-derived CDR1 and CDR2 are MDHEN and SYDVKM. Losses at the gene ends were 6 bases for V and 5 bases for J; bases not matched to a gene: 6. CDR3 DNA: TGTGCCAGCAGCCTTCGGACAGGGAGAAACACCATATATTTT. Protein: CASSLRTGRNTIYF.

The chain is built from TRBV6-5 and TRBJ1-1; tentative D call: TRBD1 (5 bases). Germline CDR1 is MNHEY and CDR2 is SVGAGI. CDR3 size: 12 residues. Deletions cut 2 bases from V and 10 bases from J, with 11 bases between. CDR3 region: CASSYQGRAAFF. The CDR3 DNA is TGTGCCAGCAGTTACCAGGGTAGGGCAGCTTTCTTT.

The rearrangement joins TRBV19 to TRBJ2-1, with TRBD2 matching over 8 bases. In germline, CDR1 is LNHDA, CDR2 SQIVND (reference sequence). The CDR3 is made up of 14 amino acids. J gave up 9 bases and V 3 bases, and 7 bases lay outside the gene matches. For the CDR3, the DNA is TGTGCCAGTAGTATTGGACGGGAGGGCGCTGAGCAGTTCTTC. Translation gives CASSIGREGAEQFF.

The rearrangement joins TRBV28 to TRBJ2-4; no clear D gene. Germline lookup yields CDR1 MDHEN and CDR2 SYDVKM. Trimming pared 3 bases from V and 1 base from J, leaving 10 bases between. The CDR3 is 15 amino acids. CDR3 loop: CASSLPGTAKNIQYF. The CDR3 nucleotides read TGTGCCAGCAGTTTGCCAGGAACCGCCAAAAACATTCAGTACTTC. Full variable domain (remainder filled in from reference TRBV28 and TRBJ2-4): DVKVTQSSRYLVKRTGEKVFLECVQDMDHENMFWYRQDPGLGLRLIYFSYDVKMKEKGDIPEGYSVSREKKERFSLILESASTNQTSMYLCASSLPGTAKNIQYFGAGTRLSVL.

The gene calls are TRBV2 and TRBJ1-2; 8 bases fit TRBD1. V dropped 5 bases and J dropped 3; count of bases not matched to a gene: 8. Germline V gene data show CDR1 as SNHLY and CDR2 as FYNNEI. The CDR3 has 15 residues. Here the CDR3 DNA reads TGTGCCAGCAGTCAACCCGGGACAGGAGACTATGGCTACACCTTC. Protein sequence: CASSQPGTGDYGYTF.

In its sample, this clone was seen a few times. The rearrangement joins TRBV5-1 to TRBJ1-5; TRBD1 is a possible D gene (6 bases). Trimming stripped 4 bases from V and 5 bases from J, with 16 bases between. The CDR3 spans 15 residues. CDR1 and CDR2 (germline): SGHRS, YFSETQ. The CDR3 region is CASSKRQAGDQPQHF. CDR3 DNA sequence: TGCGCCAGCAGCAAGCGACAGGCAGGCGATCAGCCCCAGCATTTT.

V gene TRBV28 combines with J gene TRBJ2-4; TRBD2 is a possible D gene (6 bases). Per germline, CDR1 MDHEN and CDR2 SYDVKM. This CDR3 is built from 11 residues. CDR3 sequence: CGRGAKNIQYF. The CDR3 DNA reads TGTGGACGGGGGGCCAAAAACATTCAGTACTTC.

This clone was counted a single time. This chain uses TRBV6-1 with TRBJ1-1, with D unclear. Trimming shortened V by 2 bases and J by 7 bases, and 11 bases separated the two germline ends. The CDR3 covers 13 residues. Germline V gives CDR1 MNHNS, CDR2 SASEGT. The chain's CDR3 is CASSEIAISEAFF. Here the CDR3 DNA reads TGTGCCAGCAGTGAAATCGCTATAAGTGAAGCTTTCTTT.

On this clone: A read error may produce the germline difference seen at one junction end. Here the CDR3 reads CASSPGLAGPSTDTQYF. The DNA of the CDR3 is TGTGCCAGCAGCCCAGGACTAGCGGGGCCGAGCACGGATACGCAGTATTTT. J is TRBJ2-3 and V is TRBV14, with 12 bases aligning to TRBD2. Germline CDR1 SGHDN, CDR2 FVKESK. The CDR3 length is 17 residues.

The chain links TRBV19 to TRBJ1-6; D is possibly TRBD1 (5 bases). Germline V lookup: CDR1 LNHDA, CDR2 SQIVND (reference sequence). V was shortened by 3 bases and J by 4 bases, with 7 bases between the two germline ends. CDR3 size: 14 residues. The CDR3 spells CASSIQGYNSPLHF. The CDR3 DNA reads TGTGCCAGTAGTATTCAGGGTTATAATTCACCCCTCCACTTT.

CDR3 bases: TGCAGCGTCGAGACAGGGGGCGCGGAGAGGATCCAGTACTTC. It yields the protein CSVETGGAERIQYF. The gene calls are TRBV29-1 and TRBJ2-5, with TRBD1 matching 10 bases. This CDR3 is 14 amino acids long. V was clipped by 6 bases and J by 10 bases; unmatched bases: 14. Per germline, CDR1 SQVTM and CDR2 ANQGSEA.